This TCR beta chain was documented in a study of shared clonotypes between healthy human individuals. Whole-study findings and limits: Approximately 5% was the fraction of naive CD4 clonotypes found shared across several donors.

The naive CD8 population came from CD45RO-negative cells selected for CCR7, without terminally differentiated effector memory CD45RA+ cells. Using immunoSEQ multiplex PCR, the repertoire was profiled, and TCRdb retains in-frame clones only, with some absent. The data show approximately 600,000 clones, around 95% seen once. A remark on this clone: The antigen is not known.

The J segment lost 0 bases and the V segment lost 5 bases, leaving 6 bases of the junction unmatched. The CDR3 totals 16 residues. CDR1 is SGHAT and CDR2 is FQNNGV in the germline V gene. The material sequenced was naive CD8+ T cells sorted from blood. The V call is TRBV11-2, the J call TRBJ1-1; 10 nucleotides align to TRBD1. This clonotype was obtained from a woman in her thirties in good health. The chain's CDR3 is CASSVPGQGMNTEAFF. In nucleotides, the CDR3 is TGTGCCAGCAGCGTCCCGGGACAGGGGATGAACACTGAAGCTTTCTTT.